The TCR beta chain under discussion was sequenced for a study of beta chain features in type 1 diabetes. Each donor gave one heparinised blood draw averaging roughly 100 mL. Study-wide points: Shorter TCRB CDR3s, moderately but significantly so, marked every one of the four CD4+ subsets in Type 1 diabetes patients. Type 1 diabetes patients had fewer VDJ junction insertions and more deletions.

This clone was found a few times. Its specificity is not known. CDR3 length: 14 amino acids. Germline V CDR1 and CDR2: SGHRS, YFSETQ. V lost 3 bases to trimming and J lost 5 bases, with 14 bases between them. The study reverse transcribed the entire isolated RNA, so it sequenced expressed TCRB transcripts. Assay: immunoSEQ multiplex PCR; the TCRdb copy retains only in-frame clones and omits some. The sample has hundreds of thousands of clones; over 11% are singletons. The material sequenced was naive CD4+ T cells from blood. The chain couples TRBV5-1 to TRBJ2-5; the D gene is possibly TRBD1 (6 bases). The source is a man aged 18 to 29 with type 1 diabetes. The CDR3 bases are TGCGCCAGCAGCTCAGGGGCCCGCGGCGAGACCCAGTACTTC. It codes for CASSSGARGETQYF.